The 25 T cell receptor beta chains in this list originate from one sample, sequenced in a study of T cell responses to AZD1222 COVID-19 vaccine (dated by TCRdb to about 2021). What this sample's time point label stands for: about 28 days (+/-7) after the second vaccine dose. The library was prepared using the immunoSEQ multiplex PCR assay. Not all clones reach the TCRdb copy of this immuneACCESS table, which keeps in-frame sequences only. Checked studies attribute under half of the gap to unresolved V genes and leave the rest unexplained. The sample table contains some 100,000 clones; only one count was recorded for about 89% of them. The ten biggest clones cover roughly 7% of the sample. Sequences were derived from peripheral blood, sampled 28 days after the second AZD1222 dose. The receptors were sampled from an adult who received the AZD1222 COVID-19 vaccine.

The CDR3, as DNA: TGTGCCAGCAGCAACTACAGGTCTTACCAAGAGACCCAGTACTTC. It codes for CASSNYRSYQETQYF. This chain uses TRBV11-2 with TRBJ2-5; maybe TRBD1 (5 bases). This CDR3 region has 15 residues. CDR1 and CDR2 from the germline V gene are SGHAT and FQNNGV. The V gene lost 5 bases and the J gene lost 0 bases, with 13 bases spanning the gap. The whole variable domain, remainder taken from reference TRBV11-2 and TRBJ2-5, is EAGVAQSPRYKIIEKRQSVAFWCNPISGHATLYWYQQILGQGPKLLIQFQNNGVVDDSQLPKDRFSAERLKGVDSTLKIQPAKLEDSAVYLCASSNYRSYQETQYFGPGTRLLVL.

CDR3 residues: CASSEQQGNIQYF. The DNA of the CDR3 is TGTGCCAGCAGTGAACAGCAGGGGAACATTCAGTACTTC. The chain carries TRBV2 and TRBJ2-4; TRBD1 might be the D (6 bases). V lost 2 bases and J lost 7, with 9 bases in between. In germline, CDR1 is SNHLY, CDR2 FYNNEI. The CDR3 length is 13 residues.

This rearrangement joins TRBV4-1 to TRBJ2-5, with D perhaps assigned TRBD1 or TRBD2 (5 bases each). The V and J ends lost 0 bases and 2 bases respectively, with 7 bases between them. The germline CDR1 and CDR2 sequences are MGHRA and YSYEKL. This CDR3 spans 14 amino acids. The CDR3 region has the DNA TGCGCCAGCAGCCAAGAAGAGGGGCAAGAGACCCAGTACTTC. This sequence encodes CASSQEEGQETQYF.

The CDR3 region has the DNA TGTGCCAGCACCCTCCGAGGGCCCCAGCATTTT. Translation gives CASTLRGPQHF. V and J are TRBV7-2 and TRBJ1-5; D is undetermined. CDR3 length equals 11 residues. CDR1 is SGHTA, CDR2 FQGNSA, per germline. Trimming stripped 7 bases from V and 9 bases from J, with 10 bases between. Full variable domain (outside the CDR3, taken from reference TRBV7-2 and TRBJ1-5): GAGVSQSPSNKVTEKGKDVELRCDPISGHTALYWYRQSLGQGLEFLIYFQGNSAPDKSGLPSDRFSAERTGGSVSTLTIQRTQQEDSAVYLCASTLRGPQHFGDGTRLSIL.

This chain's CDR3 is CASGSYRVGEQFF. In nucleotides, the CDR3 is TGTGCTAGTGGTTCGTACCGGGTTGGGGAGCAGTTCTTC. The chain joins TRBV12-5 to TRBJ2-1; no clear D. Trimming shortened V by 4 bases and J by 10 bases, and 14 bases separated the two germline ends. This CDR3 is built from 13 residues. Germline loops: CDR1 LGHNT, CDR2 FRNRAP.

CDR3 nucleotide sequence: TGTGCCAGCAGCTTGTCCGGGACAGGGAGCATTCAGTACTTC. Encoded protein: CASSLSGTGSIQYF. The chain joins TRBV7-9 to TRBJ2-4; TRBD1 matches 9 bases. Looked up from germline, CDR1 is SEHNR and CDR2 is FQNEAQ (reference sequence). V gave up 3 bases and J gave up 9 bases; unmatched junction bases: 6. This CDR3 is built from 14 residues.

The V call is TRBV6-5, the J call TRBJ1-2; TRBD1 matches at 7 bases. The germline V gene encodes CDR1 MNHEY and CDR2 SVGAGI. V lost 0 bases and J lost 5; bases outside the gene matches: 6. The CDR3 totals 15 residues. The CDR3 DNA sequence: TGTGCCAGCAGTTACTCGAGTCCCAGGGGGTATGGCTACACCTTC. Its translation: CASSYSSPRGYGYTF.

The rearrangement links TRBV27 to TRBJ1-2, with D unclear. Trimming stripped 7 bases from V and 6 bases from J, with 15 bases between. This CDR3 is 13 amino acids long. Germline values: CDR1 MNHEY, CDR2 SMNVEV (reference sequence). The CDR3 nucleotides are TGTGCCAGCATCATAGGCCGGGCAAATGGCTACACCTTC. Amino acid sequence: CASIIGRANGYTF.

The chain carries TRBV5-5 and TRBJ2-7, with 10 bases lining up with TRBD2. Trimming took 4 bases from V and 3 from J; bases not matched to a gene: 7. The CDR3 is made up of 15 amino acids. Per the germline V gene, CDR1 is SGHKS and CDR2 is YYEKEE (reference sequence). CDR3 nucleotide sequence: TGTGCCAGCAGCCAGCTAGCGGGAGTAGGCTACGAGCAGTACTTC. It translates to CASSQLAGVGYEQYF.

CDR3 bases: TGTGCCAGCAGTTTCTCACACAGGGGTCCCGTGGGGCTATCCTATGGCTACACCTTC. Its translation: CASSFSHRGPVGLSYGYTF. The chain recombines TRBV27 with TRBJ1-2; 7 nucleotides line up with TRBD1. The CDR3 sequence is 19 residues long. After removal of 3 bases from V and 4 bases from J, the junction contained 20 bases not matched to a gene. CDR1 is MNHEY, CDR2 SMNVEV, per germline (reference sequence).

The chain combines TRBV27 with TRBJ2-5; 11 positions agree with TRBD2. V was clipped by 5 bases and J by 1 base; unmatched bases: 3. CDR1 and CDR2 from the germline V gene are MNHEY and SMNVEV (reference sequence). The CDR3 extends over 15 amino acids. This chain's CDR3 is CASSPGTSGQETQYF. CDR3 nucleotide sequence: TGTGCCAGCAGTCCTGGGACTAGCGGCCAAGAGACCCAGTACTTC.

CDR3 nucleotide sequence: TGTGCCAGCAGCCCGGACGCCCCGGCCCTCCACTTT. This codes for CASSPDAPALHF. The V and J genes are TRBV12-3 or TRBV12-4 and TRBJ1-6; D remains ambiguous. The CDR3 covers 12 residues. V was clipped by 6 bases and J by 14 bases, with 14 bases between them.

This chain uses TRBV3-1 (or the pseudogene TRBV3-2) with TRBJ2-3; the D is unclear. V was clipped by 1 base and J by 6 bases, with 5 bases between them. CDR1 and CDR2 (germline): LGHDT, YNNKEL (reference sequence). The CDR3 runs to 12 residues. Written as DNA, the CDR3 is TGTGCCAGCAGCCAAGTCGGGGATACGCAGTATTTT. Translation: CASSQVGDTQYF.

The chain combines TRBV11-3 with TRBJ2-1, with 14 bases matching TRBD2. V was pared by 7 bases and J by 4 bases, with 12 bases of the junction left unmatched. Germline V CDR1 and CDR2: SGHNT, YENEEA. The CDR3 loop spans 18 amino acids. The CDR3 coding sequence is TGTGCCAGCAACCCCCGAGGGACTAGCGGGGGAACTTACAATGAGCAGTTCTTC. Protein product: CASNPRGTSGGTYNEQFF.

The chain is built from TRBV5-6 and TRBJ1-1; the D gene is possibly TRBD1 (5 bases). The V end was cut by 7 bases, the J end by 1 base, with 11 bases between. CDR1 and CDR2 from the germline V gene are SGHDT and YYEEEE. This CDR3 comprises 13 residues. The CDR3 nucleotides read TGTGCCAGCTTGGGACCGAAGAACACTGAAGCTTTCTTT. Residues: CASLGPKNTEAFF. The full variable domain, its missing parts supplied by reference TRBV5-6 and TRBJ1-1, is DAGVTQSPTHLIKTRGQQVTLRCSPKSGHDTVSWYQQALGQGPQFIFQYYEEEERQRGNFPDRFSGHQFPNYSSELNVNALLLGDSALYLCASLGPKNTEAFFGQGTRLTVV.

The rearrangement links TRBV27 to TRBJ2-7; no definite D call. CDR1 MNHEY and CDR2 SMNVEV come from the germline V gene (reference sequence). This CDR3 spans 13 amino acids. V lost 5 bases and J lost 2, with 10 bases in between. CDR3 nucleotides: TGTGCCAGCAGTCAACAACCCCCCTACGAGCAGTACTTC. Residues: CASSQQPPYEQYF.

This rearrangement joins TRBV27 to TRBJ2-2; TRBD2 matches 8 bases. Germline V gives CDR1 MNHEY, CDR2 SMNVEV (reference sequence). The CDR3 sequence is 16 residues long. V was pared by 5 bases and J by 6 bases, with 11 bases of the junction left unmatched. The CDR3 is CASSPHGTRGAGELFF. The CDR3 DNA follows: TGTGCCAGCAGTCCCCATGGGACGCGGGGGGCCGGGGAGCTGTTTTTT.

The rearrangement joins TRBV7-3 to TRBJ2-1; D is ambiguous. The V gene lost 2 bases and the J gene lost 9 bases, with 14 bases spanning the gap. The CDR3 contains 14 residues. Looked up from germline, CDR1 is SGHTA and CDR2 is FQGTGA. The CDR3 spells CASSLQSVSGEQFF. The CDR3 DNA follows: TGTGCCAGCAGCTTACAGTCGGTGTCTGGTGAGCAGTTCTTC.

With regard to this clone: At the DNA level, this CDR3 is encoded by other sequences in the same sample as well. The chain has TRBV6-5 and TRBJ1-2; possible D gene TRBD1, 6 bases. CDR3 length: 13 amino acids. Germline lookup yields CDR1 MNHEY and CDR2 SVGAGI. Trimming took 6 bases from V and 1 from J, leaving 9 bases between them. CDR3 in amino acids: CASRTQGNYGYTF. As DNA, the CDR3 is TGTGCCAGCAGAACACAGGGTAACTATGGCTACACCTTC.

This clone was detected once. The chain links TRBV3-1 (or the pseudogene TRBV3-2) to TRBJ2-1, with D uncertain. The CDR3 runs to 14 residues. Germline loops: CDR1 LGHDT, CDR2 YNNKEL (reference sequence). V gave up 0 bases and J gave up 8 bases, with 11 bases separating them. This CDR3 reads CASSQDFPPHEQFF. CDR3 in DNA: TGTGCCAGCAGCCAAGATTTCCCCCCCCATGAGCAGTTCTTC.

This clone was counted between two and nine times. V is TRBV13 and J is TRBJ2-7; 11 positions match TRBD2. V shed 5 bases and J 3 bases; nucleotides not matched to a gene: 15. Germline CDR1 PRHDT, CDR2 FYEKMQ (reference sequence). The CDR3 spans 18 residues. Written as DNA, the CDR3 is TGTGCCAGCAGCGGAACCGGGACTAGCGGCCAAAGCGGCTACGAGCAGTACTTC. It specifies CASSGTGTSGQSGYEQYF.

The chain combines TRBV19 with TRBJ1-2; D gene unclear. CDR1 is LNHDA and CDR2 is SQIVND in the germline V gene (reference sequence). V lost 1 base and J lost 5, with 11 bases in between. The CDR3 contains 14 residues. As DNA, the CDR3 is TGTGCCAGTAGTATAGGAACAGAATGGTATGGCTACACCTTC. This sequence encodes CASSIGTEWYGYTF.

The genes are TRBV7-3 and TRBJ2-6; the D gene is possibly TRBD2 (5 bases). The V end lost 5 bases, the J end lost 2 bases, and 19 bases lay between the germline ends. The CDR3 is 18 residues long. In germline, CDR1 is SGHTA, CDR2 FQGTGA. CDR3 coding DNA: TGTGCCAGCAGCCCGCTGGGAACGAGGGAAACTGGGGCCAACGTCCTGACTTTC. It yields the protein CASSPLGTRETGANVLTF.

The chain joins TRBV27 to TRBJ1-3, with a possible D match to TRBD1 (5 bases). V lost 6 bases, J lost 2 bases, and 14 bases lay in between. The CDR3 is made up of 15 amino acids. Per germline, CDR1 MNHEY and CDR2 SMNVEV (reference sequence). Written as DNA, the CDR3 is TGTGCCAGCAGCCTAAATCGGGGCGCTGGAAACACCATATATTTT. Protein product: CASSLNRGAGNTIYF.

V gene TRBV5-4 combines with J gene TRBJ1-3, with D maybe TRBD1 (5 bases). The CDR3 contains 15 residues. The V and J ends lost 0 bases and 0 bases respectively, with 7 bases between them. Per germline, CDR1 SGHNT and CDR2 YYREEE (reference sequence). CDR3 in amino acids: CASSLVGGSGNTIYF. The DNA for the CDR3 is TGTGCCAGCAGCTTGGTGGGGGGCTCTGGAAACACCATATATTTT.